The rows below give T cell receptor beta chains drawn from one sample of a study of OX40 agonist ivuxolimab in advanced cancers. Profiled with immunoSEQ multiplex PCR; TCRdb holds only in-frame clones, not every one. Of 50,000 to 65,000 clones listed, just under 90% are singletons. This sample comprised CD4+ or CD8+ T cells sorted from blood, obtained in a trial of the OX40 agonist ivuxolimab. These receptor sequences come from an adult with an advanced solid tumor such as melanoma, head and neck, liver or kidney cancer. CDR3s include the opening cysteine and the closing phenylalanine or tryptophan. Each record gives: CDR3 protein, CDR3 DNA, J gene, V gene, clone size, D gene. A D gene is named only where the DNA matches it firmly. Clone size is stated in some rows and not others, as once, few, many or a class when expanded.

CDR3aa: CATSRDRGIEETQYF; CDR3nt: TGTGCCACCAGCAGGGACAGGGGTATCGAAGAGACCCAGTACTTC; j_gene: TRBJ2-5; v_gene: TRBV15; abundance: NA; d_gene: TRBD1
CDR3aa: CASSTNRGDEQYF; CDR3nt: TGTGCCAGCAGTACGAACAGGGGGGACGAGCAGTACTTC; j_gene: TRBJ2-7; v_gene: TRBV2; abundance: NA; d_gene: TRBD1
CDR3aa: CASSLVTGIIREQYF; CDR3nt: TGTGCCAGCAGTTTAGTAACAGGCATTATACGTGAGCAGTACTTC; j_gene: TRBJ2-7; v_gene: TRBV28; abundance: NA; d_gene: NA
CDR3aa: CASTRDRGNTIYF; CDR3nt: TGTGCCAGCACTCGGGACCGAGGAAACACCATATATTTT; j_gene: TRBJ1-3; v_gene: TRBV7-2; abundance: NA; d_gene: NA
CDR3aa: CASIKGQMNTEAFF; CDR3nt: TGTGCCAGCATAAAGGGACAGATGAACACTGAAGCTTTCTTT; j_gene: TRBJ1-1; v_gene: TRBV6-6; abundance: NA; d_gene: TRBD1
CDR3aa: CASSPLGGRGGEQYF; CDR3nt: TGCGCCAGCAGCCCCCTCGGGGGCAGGGGTGGGGAGCAGTACTTC; j_gene: TRBJ2-5; v_gene: TRBV5-1; abundance: NA; d_gene: NA
CDR3aa: CASSLGSGRNEQFF; CDR3nt: TGTGCCAGCAGTTTAGGTAGCGGGAGAAATGAGCAGTTCTTC; j_gene: TRBJ2-1; v_gene: TRBV28; abundance: NA; d_gene: TRBD2
CDR3aa: CASSLREGLNGYTF; CDR3nt: TGTGCCAGCAGCTTGCGAGAAGGACTAAATGGCTACACCTTC; j_gene: TRBJ1-2; v_gene: TRBV5-4; abundance: NA; d_gene: NA
CDR3aa: CASSPSLIASYNEQFF; CDR3nt: TGTGCCAGCAGCCCCTCTTTGATAGCTTCCTACAATGAGCAGTTCTTC; j_gene: TRBJ2-1; v_gene: TRBV7-8; abundance: NA; d_gene: NA
CDR3aa: CASIIGGDGNTEAFF; CDR3nt: TGTGCCAGCATCATAGGGGGGGACGGGAACACTGAAGCTTTCTTT; j_gene: TRBJ1-1; v_gene: TRBV28; abundance: NA; d_gene: NA
CDR3aa: CASRPYYDSPLHF; CDR3nt: TGTGCCAGCAGGCCTTACTACGATTCACCCCTCCACTTT; j_gene: TRBJ1-6; v_gene: TRBV28; abundance: few; d_gene: NA
CDR3aa: CASSPRTGTNPNSGNTIYF; CDR3nt: TGTGCCAGCTCACCGAGGACAGGAACTAATCCTAACTCTGGAAACACCATATATTTT; j_gene: TRBJ1-3; v_gene: TRBV18; abundance: NA; d_gene: TRBD1
CDR3aa: CASSISGTSENKYF; CDR3nt: TGTGCCAGCAGCATTTCCGGGACTAGCGAAAATAAGTATTTT; j_gene: TRBJ2-3; v_gene: TRBV7-7; abundance: NA; d_gene: TRBD2
CDR3aa: CASSQGGLAGVGTGELFF; CDR3nt: TGCGCCAGCAGCCAAGGTGGACTAGCGGGAGTAGGAACCGGGGAGCTGTTTTTT; j_gene: TRBJ2-2; v_gene: TRBV4-1; abundance: NA; d_gene: TRBD2
CDR3aa: CASSFLAGGPAVRDTQYF; CDR3nt: TGTGCCAGCAGCTTTCTAGCGGGAGGGCCGGCCGTGCGAGATACGCAGTATTTT; j_gene: TRBJ2-3; v_gene: TRBV7-8; abundance: NA; d_gene: TRBD2
CDR3aa: CAISGGATVANYGYTF; CDR3nt: TGTGCCATCAGTGGGGGGGCCACGGTGGCTAACTATGGCTACACCTTC; j_gene: TRBJ1-2; v_gene: TRBV10-3; abundance: NA; d_gene: NA
CDR3aa: CASSRWGAENSPLHF; CDR3nt: TGTGCCAGCAGCCGTTGGGGGGCCGAAAATTCACCCCTCCACTTT; j_gene: TRBJ1-6; v_gene: TRBV14; abundance: NA; d_gene: NA
CDR3aa: CASSMEAGLNSPLHF; CDR3nt: TGTGCCAGTAGTATGGAGGCGGGGCTTAATTCACCCCTCCACTTT; j_gene: TRBJ1-6; v_gene: TRBV19; abundance: NA; d_gene: NA
CDR3aa: CASSLGRFYEQYF; CDR3nt: TGTGCCAGCTCCTTGGGACGTTTTTACGAGCAGTACTTC; j_gene: TRBJ2-7; v_gene: TRBV5-6; abundance: NA; d_gene: NA
CDR3aa: CASKEDSYYEQYF; CDR3nt: TGCGCCAGCAAAGAGGACAGTTACTACGAGCAGTACTTC; j_gene: TRBJ2-7; v_gene: TRBV5-1; abundance: NA; d_gene: NA
CDR3aa: CASRVPGQGNSPLHF; CDR3nt: TGCGCCAGCAGGGTCCCGGGACAGGGGAATTCACCCCTCCACTTT; j_gene: TRBJ1-6; v_gene: TRBV10-2; abundance: NA; d_gene: TRBD1
CDR3aa: CASSVITDQPQHF; CDR3nt: TGTGCCAGCAGTGTAATAACAGATCAGCCCCAGCATTTT; j_gene: TRBJ1-5; v_gene: TRBV6-1; abundance: NA; d_gene: NA
CDR3aa: CASSRTGGGNTGELFF; CDR3nt: TGTGCCAGCAGCCGCACCGGGGGGGGAAACACCGGGGAGCTGTTTTTT; j_gene: TRBJ2-2; v_gene: TRBV7-2; abundance: NA; d_gene: TRBD2
CDR3aa: CASSKGLAVSSYEQYF; CDR3nt: TGTGCCAGCAGCAAAGGACTAGCCGTAAGCTCCTACGAGCAGTACTTC; j_gene: TRBJ2-7; v_gene: TRBV5-4; abundance: NA; d_gene: TRBD2
CDR3aa: CASSLVTTGKVGIYEQYF; CDR3nt: TGCGCCAGCAGCTTGGTGACAACGGGTAAGGTCGGTATCTACGAGCAGTACTTC; j_gene: TRBJ2-7; v_gene: TRBV5-1; abundance: once; d_gene: NA
CDR3aa: CASSVGQGAGFGQETQYF; CDR3nt: TGTGCCAGCAGCGTCGGACAGGGGGCGGGTTTTGGACAAGAGACCCAGTACTTC; j_gene: TRBJ2-5; v_gene: TRBV14; abundance: NA; d_gene: TRBD1